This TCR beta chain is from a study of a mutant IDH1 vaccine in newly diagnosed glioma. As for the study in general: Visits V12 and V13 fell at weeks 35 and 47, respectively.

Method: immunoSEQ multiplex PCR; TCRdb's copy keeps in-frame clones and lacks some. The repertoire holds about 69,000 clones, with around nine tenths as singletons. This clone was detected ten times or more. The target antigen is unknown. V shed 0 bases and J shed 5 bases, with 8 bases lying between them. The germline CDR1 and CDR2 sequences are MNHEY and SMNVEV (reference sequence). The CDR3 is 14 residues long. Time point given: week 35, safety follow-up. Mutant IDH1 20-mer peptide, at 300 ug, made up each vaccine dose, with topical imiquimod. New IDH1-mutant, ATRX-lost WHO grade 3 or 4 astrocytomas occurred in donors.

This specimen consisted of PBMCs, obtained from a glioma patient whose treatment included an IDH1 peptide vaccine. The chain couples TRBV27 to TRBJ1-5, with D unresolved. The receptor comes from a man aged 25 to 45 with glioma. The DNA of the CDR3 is TGTGCCAGCAGTTTATCAGGCGGGTATCAGCCCCAGCATTTT. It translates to CASSLSGGYQPQHF.